This TCR beta chain was found in a study of T-cell memory formation after mild COVID-19 (dated by TCRdb to the early 2020s). As for the study more broadly: TCR sequence clusters from the two donors were largely donor specific. Longitudinal TCRalpha and TCRbeta repertoire sequencing tracked T-cell clones expanding and contracting after mild COVID-19 in two donors. Two young, previously healthy adult volunteers made up the cohort, one male and one female.

Sequences SGHKS (CDR1) and YYEKEE (CDR2) are obtained from the germline V gene (reference sequence). The CDR3, cysteine through phenylalanine, is 16 amino acids long. Only the CDR3 part of the read is kept: 48 bases, read in frame from the first base. V was cut back by 4 bases and J by 0 bases, leaving a gap of 16 bases between them. Study-wide findings and limitations: SARS-CoV-2 specificity was not confirmed for the second-wave clones peaking on day 37. Clones that contracted from day 15 to 85 showed balanced CD4/CD8 phenotypes, whereas a second wave of clones that expanded from day 15 to 37 leaned towards CD4+. Contracting CD4+ clones turned up mainly in the CM and EM memory subsets, whereas EMRA was where CD8+ clones were enriched. The study covered only a couple of mild cases, and larger cohorts including severe cases with pre-infection samples were considered necessary. Some responding clones were found in pre-infection memory, which suggests that pre-existing cross-reactive memory T cells took part in the SARS-CoV-2 response.

Ficoll-Paque density gradient centrifugation was used to isolate PBMCs. Concerning this clonotype itself: What antigen it recognizes has not been identified. Nothing much larger sits one base from this clone, and base qualities are not available.

Sequencer: Illumina NovaSeq 6000. Using 5'RACE with constant-segment primers, TCRalpha and TCRbeta cDNA libraries were constructed, with sample barcodes and unique molecular identifiers added in the process. Trizol reagent was used to extract RNA from every sample. Library amplification was performed in two PCR steps, and a second sample barcode and Illumina TruSeq adapters were introduced in the second step. The libraries were sequenced on an Illumina NovaSeq using 2 x 150 bp paired-end reads. For the original study's pipeline: Reads were demultiplexed and collapsed into UMI-guided consensus sequences with migec v1.2.7. Using mixcr v2.1.11, the UMI consensuses were aligned to TRA and TRB V and J templates and assembled into clonotypes. A clonotype was counted as expanded or contracted only when both edgeR and NoisET called the clonotype significant, with the noise models trained on biological replicates. For edgeR calls, the cutoffs were a false discovery rate-adjusted p below 0.01 and a log2 fold-change threshold of 1. PCA with hierarchical clustering of max-normalized trajectories of the 1000 most abundant clonotypes was used as exploratory dynamics analysis. Each responding clone was given a CD4 or CD8 phenotype based on the CD4+ and CD8+ repertoires, which had been sequenced separately. The raw public reads went through TCRdb reprocessing: fastp at Q25, MiXCR clone calling, in-frame beta chains kept. A single entry per CDR3 protein holds the most common genes and DNA from its merged rows. The V and J calls here are based on TCRdb, not the publication. The sample includes around 500,000 distinct CDR3 sequences, with 15% to 20% observed a single time. The ten largest clonotypes hold roughly an eighth of the sample.

The V and J segments used are TRBV5-5 and TRBJ1-1; the D gene is possibly TRBD1, with 6 bases matching. The sample taken for sequencing was PBMCs or a T cell subset sorted from them (not recorded which). The sequence came from an adult woman who had mild COVID-19 (a few samples of this study predate the infection). The sample titles of this study are shuffled in the database, so cell type and time point are left out; the donor was told from shared clones. The CDR3 is CASSHGQGRMNTEAFF. The sequenced DNA: TGTGCCAGCAGCCACGGTCAGGGGCGCATGAACACTGAAGCTTTCTTT. Joined to the reference TRBV5-5 and TRBJ1-1 proteins, this CDR3 gives the full variable domain: DAGVTQSPTHLIKTRGQQVTLRCSPISGHKSVSWYQQVLGQGPQFIFQYYEKEERGRGNFPDRFSARQFPNYSSELNVNALLLGDSALYLCASSHGQGRMNTEAFFGQGTRLTVV.